The present entry profiles one T cell receptor (beta chain) with its context. Its antigen is as yet unknown. This specimen belongs to a study of blood T cells in healthy people across ages. Across the whole study: Researchers report that template switching captured about one barcoded beta molecule per two T cells.

Findings and caveats of the study: Among T cells, TCR beta diversity per million cells dropped roughly linearly as age rose. Researchers report that TCR beta diversity correlated strongly with naive T cell percentage.

Trimming removed 5 bases from V and 7 bases from J; junction bases left unmatched: 6. Looked up from germline, CDR1 is DFQATT and CDR2 is SNEGSKA (reference sequence). The CDR3 spans 12 residues. The use of a sample-barcoded 5' primer and a J-beta primer mix characterized a second PCR of roughly 6 to 11 cycles. Template switching added a 12-random-nucleotide identifier to every cDNA molecule. TCRdb analysed the 5' RACE reads with MiXCR anew, one entry per CDR3 protein. The table lists 700,000 to 900,000 distinct CDR3 sequences, 53% of them singletons. Source material: blood. The chain joins TRBV20-1 to TRBJ2-7, with 9 bases identical to TRBD1. The clonotype was recovered from a man aged 80 or over in good health. CDR3 nucleotides: TGCAGTGCTGAGACAGGGGGGAGAGAGCAGTACTTC. The encoded protein is CSAETGGREQYF.